A selection of T cell receptor beta chains follows, all from one sample in a study of shared T cell receptors in the human thymus. TCRdb's table, derived via immunoSEQ multiplex PCR, lists solely in-frame clones and lacks some. The table records some 640,000 clones, around 87% of them present only once. This sample was also put to use in a study of human thymus T cells.

Material for sequencing was thymocytes. These receptors were obtained from a boy less than two years old with a congenital heart defect. CDR3s leave out the opening cysteine and the closing phenylalanine or tryptophan. The D gene is left open where the match is weak.

V | D | length | CDR3
TRBV15 | TRBD1 | 15 | ATSRGLPRDRGNIQY
TRBV11-2 | . | 13 | ASSLVQGQHYEQY
TRBV19 | . | 13 | ASSSGTLPSYEQY
TRBV4-3 | TRBD1 | 12 | ASSQVDRGNEQF
TRBV6-5 | TRBD2 | 14 | ASSYRYGGKYNEQF
TRBV5-1 | TRBD2 | 13 | ASSLAGVSAGELF
TRBV11-3 | TRBD1 | 14 | ASSLVQKTGESGYT
TRBV4-3 | TRBD2 | 13 | ASSQDLLAGDTQY
TRBV2 | TRBD1 | 12 | ASREGQGAYEQY
TRBV4-1 | TRBD1 | 16 | ASSQDVEDRGDNSPLH
TRBV5-4 | TRBD1 | 14 | ASSQPTGGITDTQY
TRBV10-3 | TRBD1 | 9 | ATKTGGEQY
TRBV4-3 | . | 16 | ASSPDTNHLSGANVLT
TRBV30 | TRBD2 | 13 | AWSPPGLAEATQY
TRBV11-3 | TRBD1 | 14 | ASSHAWGTGAYEQY
TRBV9 | TRBD2 | 14 | ASSVGLKAGDYEQY
TRBV7-2 | . | 12 | ASSLGRGNYEQY
TRBV10-3 | TRBD1 | 16 | AISESPGQGTINQPQH
TRBV29-1 | . | 13 | SVKLTGPSGNTIY
TRBV19 | TRBD1 | 12 | ASSYRGRHEKLF
TRBV27 | . | 14 | ASSEKSAGPPYEQY
TRBV30 | TRBD1 | 17 | AWEETPPTGEGTNSPLH
TRBV7-2 | . | 14 | ASSQLGAPSYNEQF
TRBV9 | TRBD2 | 14 | ASSGRTSGSTDTQY
TRBV6-1 | . | 13 | ASTPWGRVRAPQH
TRBV6-1 | . | 10 | ASTAENTEAF
TRBV2 | TRBD2 | 13 | ASRGGRAEKNEQY
TRBV7-2 | TRBD2 | 14 | ASTPSGSFYVYEQY
TRBV19 | . | 10 | ASSIPGMTLH
TRBV7-9 | . | 13 | ASSLEASIAYEQY
TRBV29-1 | TRBD2 | 14 | SVAPPRTSGGNEQF
TRBV5-4 | TRBD2 | 13 | ASSYAGAGYYEQY
TRBV6-4 | . | 12 | ASSDGQKNSPLH
TRBV6-1 | . | 14 | ASSEVVWTWFYEQY
TRBV5-1 | TRBD2 | 13 | ASSLDASGQETQY
TRBV25-1 | . | 12 | ASLREGINEKLF
TRBV6-6 | . | 13 | ASRLELDPSNEQY
TRBV27 | . | 16 | ASMLRLNKGRGKYGYT
TRBV4-3 | . | 14 | ASSQEVVGLNQPQH
TRBV11-2 | . | 10 | ASSFPMYEQY
TRBV28 | . | 14 | ASSLTGPGEAETQY
TRBV2 | . | 17 | ASSASSSADRNYQETQY
TRBV13 | TRBD1 | 17 | ASSYHRDRGPKSSYEQY
TRBV9 | TRBD2 | 14 | ASSVLSGLTTDTQY
TRBV28 | . | 11 | ASSFCERYGYT
TRBV10-3 | . | 9 | AISDASGYT
TRBV6-6 | . | 14 | ASSYSTGLFSYEQY
TRBV27 | TRBD1 | 16 | ASISSLADRGNGGELF
TRBV9 | . | 12 | ASSAGLLGETQY
TRBV6-6 | TRBD1 | 11 | ASSVRDRAPGY
TRBV14 | TRBD2 | 14 | ASSQVTSGDTGELF